The rows below give T cell receptor beta chains drawn from one sample of a study of early T cells in non-severe SARS-CoV-2 infection. TCRdb analysed the 5' RACE reads with MiXCR anew, one entry per CDR3 protein. Altogether fewer than 100,000 distinct CDR3 sequences are present, about a sixth being singletons, with the ten largest covering about 2.6%. The sequencing sample was made of whole blood. These receptors were collected from an adult who was a healthcare worker with PCR-confirmed SARS-CoV-2 infection or an uninfected control (not recorded which). CDR3s include the opening cysteine and the closing phenylalanine or tryptophan. The order of the fields is D gene, J gene, clone size, V gene, CDR3 DNA, CDR3 protein. D genes are given only for firm matches. Clone size, where shown, is once, few, many, or a class for clones that have expanded.

-	TRBJ2-1	few	TRBV9	TGTGCCAGCAGCGTAGTTGCGGGGGCCGTCGGCGAGCAGTTCTTC	CASSVVAGAVGEQFF
-	TRBJ2-5	few	TRBV13	TGTGCCAGCAGCTTCTGGCGGAGTCAAGAGACCCAGTACTTC	CASSFWRSQETQYF
TRBD1	TRBJ1-4	few	TRBV7-2	TGTGCCAGCAGCCAAGACAGGGTGGATGAAAAACTGTTTTTT	CASSQDRVDEKLFF
-	TRBJ1-1	-	TRBV7-3	TGTGCCAGCAGCGCCCAAACCCCCCAGAAAGCTTTCTTT	CASSAQTPQKAFF
TRBD1	TRBJ2-1	-	TRBV20-1	TGCAGTGCTAGACGGGGACAGGGGGCGGACAATGAGCAGTTCTTC	CSARRGQGADNEQFF
TRBD2	TRBJ2-7	-	TRBV7-3	TGTGCCAGCTCGAGCGGGAAGACGGATCGCTACGAGCAGTACTTC	CASSSGKTDRYEQYF
-	TRBJ1-4	few	TRBV29-1	TGCAGCGCCGACGTCGGGGGTTACGAAAAACTGTTTTTT	CSADVGGYEKLFF
-	TRBJ2-1	-	TRBV10-3	TGTGCCATCAGTAGTCCCGTCACTAATGAGCAGTTCTTC	CAISSPVTNEQFF
-	TRBJ2-7	-	TRBV11-1	TGTGCCAGCAGCTCCCCCCCGGCCTCCGAGCAGTACTTC	CASSSPPASEQYF
-	TRBJ2-5	-	TRBV6-2/TRBV6-3	TGTGCCAGCAGTTCAAATCAACGGAAGACCCAGTACTTC	CASSSNQRKTQYF
-	TRBJ2-1	few	TRBV28	TGTGCCAGCATAGGTCCGGCCGGGACGGTCTCCTACAATGAGCAGTTCTTC	CASIGPAGTVSYNEQFF
-	TRBJ2-1	-	TRBV11-2	TGTGCCAGCAGCCCCTTGGAGAGGGCAAACCCCTCCTACAATGAGCAGTTCTTC	CASSPLERANPSYNEQFF
TRBD1	TRBJ1-5	many	TRBV19	TGTGCCAGTAGGGCGGACAGGGGTAGCAATCAGCCCCAGCATTTT	CASRADRGSNQPQHF
-	TRBJ1-2	few	TRBV24-1	TGTGCCACCAGTGACCCGCCGGGACGCTCTTCCTATGGCTACACCTTC	CATSDPPGRSSYGYTF
TRBD2	TRBJ2-7	-	TRBV5-1	TGCGCCAGCAGCTTAAGTAGCGGGGTTTACGAGCAGTACTTC	CASSLSSGVYEQYF
-	TRBJ2-1	-	TRBV7-2	TGTGCCAGCAGCTACGAACAGGTTTACAATGAGCAGTTCTTC	CASSYEQVYNEQFF
TRBD1	TRBJ2-1	few	TRBV27	TGTGCCAGCAGTATAGGGGGCCCCAGCTCCTACAATGAGCAGTTCTTC	CASSIGGPSSYNEQFF
TRBD2	TRBJ2-7	-	TRBV5-1	TGCGCCAGCAGCCCGAAAACTAGCGGAGTCGTCTACGAGCAGTACTTC	CASSPKTSGVVYEQYF
-	TRBJ2-7	once	TRBV4-2	TGTGCCAGCAGCCAAGATCTCTCCAGGGACTACGAGCAGTACTTC	CASSQDLSRDYEQYF
TRBD2	TRBJ2-3	few	TRBV11-2	TGTGCCAGCAGCTCCGATAGCGGGAGGGTAGCAGATACGCAGTATTTT	CASSSDSGRVADTQYF
-	TRBJ2-5	few	TRBV20-1	TGCAGCGCTAGAGATCGGGGGATGGAGACCCAGTACTTC	CSARDRGMETQYF
-	TRBJ2-7	-	TRBV7-9	TGTGCCAGCAGCTTATGGTTATTACCCTACGAGCAGTACTTC	CASSLWLLPYEQYF
TRBD1	TRBJ1-2	few	TRBV12-3/TRBV12-4	TGTGCCAGCAGTTTTGAGGACAGGGCCCATGGCTACACCTTC	CASSFEDRAHGYTF
-	TRBJ2-3	-	TRBV29-1	TGCAGCGTGATCCCCGGACAGTCAGCTAGCACAGATACGCAGTATTTT	CSVIPGQSASTDTQYF
-	TRBJ2-3	-	TRBV5-5	TGTGCCAGCGTCCTAGCTGGCACAGATACGCAGTATTTT	CASVLAGTDTQYF
TRBD2	TRBJ2-7	-	TRBV25-1	TGTGCCAGCAGTGACCGGACTAGCGGGAGGGTCTACGAGCAGTACTTC	CASSDRTSGRVYEQYF
-	TRBJ1-1	few	TRBV7-3	TGTGCCAGCAGCTTTAGGGGTCCGGACACTGAAGCTTTCTTT	CASSFRGPDTEAFF
-	TRBJ2-5	-	TRBV29-1	TGCAGCGTTGAGTCCTTCGGGAGCCTTGAGACCCAGTACTTC	CSVESFGSLETQYF
-	TRBJ2-7	many	TRBV11-2	TGTGCCAGCAGCCTTAGGTCCAGGGATGGCTACGAGCAGTACTTC	CASSLRSRDGYEQYF
TRBD1	TRBJ2-5	-	TRBV5-1	TGCGCCAGCAGCTGGAGGACAGGGGGCTTCGAGACCCAGTACTTC	CASSWRTGGFETQYF
-	TRBJ1-1	-	TRBV18	TGTGCCAGCTCACCTAAGAGGGCGGCGAACACTGAAGCTTTCTTT	CASSPKRAANTEAFF
TRBD2	TRBJ2-1	few	TRBV5-1	TGCGCCAGCAGGGCTAGCGGGAGCTCCTACAATGAGCAGTTCTTC	CASRASGSSYNEQFF
-	TRBJ2-7	-	TRBV7-2	TGTGCCAGCAGCACTCTCAGCCTCGAGCAGTACTTC	CASSTLSLEQYF
TRBD1	TRBJ2-1	many	TRBV29-1	TGCAGCGTAGGGGACAGGAGGGGTGAGCAGTTCTTC	CSVGDRRGEQFF
-	TRBJ1-2	-	TRBV7-9	TGTGCCAGCAGCTCCCCTCCGTGGACGCATGGCTACACCTTC	CASSSPPWTHGYTF
TRBD1	TRBJ2-5	-	TRBV7-3	TGTGCCAGCAGCAAGGGACAGGGGGCCCAAGAGACCCAGTACTTC	CASSKGQGAQETQYF
-	TRBJ1-2	-	TRBV4-2	TGTGCCAGCAGCCATCCCCCCCGGGACCTTGCGAACTATGGCTACACCTTC	CASSHPPRDLANYGYTF
-	TRBJ2-2	few	TRBV10-3	TGTGCCATCAGTGAGTGGGGAGTTGGCGGAGCGAACACCGGGGAGCTGTTTTTT	CAISEWGVGGANTGELFF
-	TRBJ2-3	-	TRBV7-6	TGTGCCAGCAGCTTAGGTTCTAGCCTTCTCACAGATACGCAGTATTTT	CASSLGSSLLTDTQYF
TRBD2	TRBJ2-1	few	TRBV5-4	TGTGCCAGCAGCTTGGCCAGACTAGCGGTATACAATGAGCAGTTCTTC	CASSLARLAVYNEQFF
-	TRBJ2-7	-	TRBV29-1	TGCAGCGTCGGAATAATGGACCGAGGCGAGCAGTACTTC	CSVGIMDRGEQYF
-	TRBJ2-1	few	TRBV9	TGTGCCAGCAGCGTTGTCACAGGGAATGAGCAGTTCTTC	CASSVVTGNEQFF
TRBD2	TRBJ2-1	few	TRBV7-7	TGTGCTAGCAGCCCGAGACGAGCGGGGGTCAATGAGCAGTTCTTC	CASSPRRAGVNEQFF
-	TRBJ1-2	-	TRBV7-9	TGTGCCAGCAGACCGGCCAAGGGGGATCTCTATGGCTACACCTTC	CASRPAKGDLYGYTF
-	TRBJ2-1	-	TRBV20-1	TGCAGTGCTACCAGGGAACCCTACAATGAGCAGTTCTTC	CSATREPYNEQFF
-	TRBJ2-3	-	TRBV7-8	TGTGCCAGCAGCCGAGTCCCAAGGGGAATTAGCACAGATACGCAGTATTTT	CASSRVPRGISTDTQYF
TRBD2	TRBJ2-2	few	TRBV10-3	TGTGCCATCAGTCTAGCGGGAGCCACCGGGGAGCTGTTTTTT	CAISLAGATGELFF
-	TRBJ2-5	-	TRBV6-6	TGTGCCAGCAGTTTAATTGAAGAGACCCAGTACTTC	CASSLIEETQYF
-	TRBJ1-1	many	TRBV18	TGTGCCAGCTCACTTGGGGGGGCCATGAACACTGAAGCTTTCTTT	CASSLGGAMNTEAFF
-	TRBJ2-1	-	TRBV18	TGTGCCAGCTCACCCGAGGGGGGACGACGGGATAAGGGGCAGTTCTTC	CASSPEGGRRDKGQFF
-	TRBJ2-3	few	TRBV5-5	TGTGCCAGCAGCTTAGCCAGTCGGCGCACAGATACGCAGTATTTT	CASSLASRRTDTQYF
-	TRBJ1-1	many	TRBV3-1	TGTGCCAGCAGCCAAGGGCCCAGGGGCACTGAAGCTTTCTTT	CASSQGPRGTEAFF
-	TRBJ1-1	-	TRBV6-5	TGTGCCAGCAGTCCCCCCTCGGTTCGGGCGAACACTGAAGCTTTCTTT	CASSPPSVRANTEAFF
TRBD1	TRBJ2-2	many	TRBV24-1	TGTGCCACCAGTGAGCCCGGGACAGGGCAAACCGGGGAGCTGTTTTTT	CATSEPGTGQTGELFF
-	TRBJ2-1	-	TRBV11-3	TGTGCCAGCAGCTTAGTAGGCAGGGCCTTTGGGTACAATGAGCAGTTCTTC	CASSLVGRAFGYNEQFF
TRBD1	TRBJ1-5	few	TRBV19	TGTGCCATTGGGACAGCTTATCAGCCCCAGCATTTT	CAIGTAYQPQHF
-	TRBJ2-3	few	TRBV30	TGTGCCTGGGGACGGGGAACAGATACGCAGTATTTT	CAWGRGTDTQYF